The source of this T cell receptor (beta chain) is a study of metastatic and nonmetastatic thyroid tumors. Patients had received no treatment of any kind before thyroid surgery. TCRdb reprocessed the PCR reads via MiXCR. This sample has 15,000 or so clones, with 20% to 30% found just once. This TCR was sampled from a female donor with papillary thyroid cancer or a benign thyroid nodule (not recorded which). Some clones in this sample may be carry-over from other donors' samples. Sequencing was performed on tumor tissue.

The CDR3 loop reads CASSLGLAGGAYNEQFF. The CDR3 bases are TGTGCCAGCAGCTTAGGCTTAGCGGGAGGGGCCTACAATGAGCAGTTCTTC. The chain joins TRBV7-8 to TRBJ2-1; 11 positions agree with TRBD2. CDR1 is SGHVS, CDR2 FQNEAQ, per germline. The CDR3 contains 17 residues. With V trimmed by 1 base and J by 2 bases, 4 bases remained unmatched.